The present entry profiles one T cell receptor beta chain with its context. This entry comes from a study of blood T cell repertoires in COVID-19. The method was immunoSEQ multiplex PCR; TCRdb's version includes in-frame clones alone and lacks a portion of them. The sample lists over 300,000 clones; 70% to 90% were seen once. The sequence derives from a woman aged 30 to 39 who had recovered from COVID-19. The source material was PBMCs or T cells enriched from blood (not recorded which).

The CDR3 is CASSLTDYTEAFF. In DNA form, the CDR3 reads TGTGCCAGCAGCCTGACAGACTACACTGAAGCTTTCTTT. The chain uses TRBV9 and TRBJ1-1, with a possible D match to TRBD1 (5 bases). Per the germline V gene, CDR1 is SGDLS and CDR2 is YYNGEE. Trimming shortened V by 4 bases and J by 3 bases, and 10 bases separated the two germline ends. The CDR3 consists of 13 residues.